Included here is one T cell receptor beta chain sequence, with context. Its specificity is not known. The entry originates in a study of CD8 T cells in ankylosing spondylitis. General study results and limits: Eight highly homologous variants made up a TCR beta motif, and this motif appeared characteristic of ankylosing spondylitis blood.

The CDR3 sequence is 16 residues long. The V and J ends lost 1 base and 5 bases, in that order; junction bases with no gene match: 6. Per germline, CDR1 SGHTA and CDR2 FQGNSA. TCRdb reprocessed the 5' RACE reads via MiXCR and lists one record per CDR3 protein. The profile covers around 770,000 distinct CDR3 sequences, with about 12% appearing a single time and just over 0.5% taken by the ten largest. What was sequenced was blood, either unsorted or a sorted T cell fraction (not recorded which). The V and J genes are TRBV7-2 and TRBJ2-3; 10 positions match TRBD2. This clonotype was obtained from a male donor with ankylosing spondylitis. CDR3 protein: CASSLERGGPGDTQYF. CDR3 coding DNA: TGTGCCAGCAGCTTAGAGCGGGGGGGCCCAGGAGATACGCAGTATTTT.